The 30 T cell receptor beta chains below come from one sample, sequenced in a study of cytomegalovirus exposure and HLA in healthy donors. Primers: 60 Vbeta forward and 13 Jbeta reverse. Some clones are missing from TCRdb's copy, which holds only in-frame ones; the method was immunoSEQ multiplex PCR. The sample yields about 150,000 clones, around 73% seen once. Sample: PBMCs. The receptors derive from a young woman in good health and CMV-seronegative.

The rearrangement links TRBV5-5 to TRBJ1-6; D gene uncertain. The CDR3 consists of 14 residues. Germline lookup yields CDR1 SGHKS and CDR2 YYEKEE (reference sequence). The ends were cut back, 6 bases at V and 4 bases at J, with 11 bases in the middle. The CDR3 coding sequence is TGTGCCAGCACCGAGGTTTTGTATAATTCACCCCTCCACTTT. Translated: CASTEVLYNSPLHF.

The chain employs TRBV6-6 and TRBJ2-2, with 8 bases that match TRBD2. This CDR3 contains 14 residues. Germline V gene lookup returns CDR1 MNHNY and CDR2 SVGAGI (reference sequence). Trimming cost V 6 bases and J 5 bases; bases outside gene matches: 5. The CDR3 is CASRAAGGTGELFF. For the CDR3, the DNA is TGTGCCAGCAGGGCGGCGGGAGGTACCGGGGAGCTGTTTTTT.

The rearrangement links TRBV28 to TRBJ2-1, with 12 positions matching TRBD2. Per germline, CDR1 MDHEN and CDR2 SYDVKM. This CDR3 contains 15 residues. Trimming took 8 bases from V and 7 from J; bases not matched to a gene: 9. This CDR3 reads CASRSLAGGRNEQFF. For the CDR3, the DNA is TGTGCCAGCCGCTCTCTAGCGGGGGGGCGGAATGAGCAGTTCTTC.

The CDR3 bases are TGTGCCAGCAGCCGATCCCTTGGGACAGGGTCCTACGAGCAGTACTTC. This encodes CASSRSLGTGSYEQYF. The chain carries TRBV7-8 and TRBJ2-7; 9 bases fit TRBD1. CDR1 and CDR2 from the germline V gene are SGHVS and FQNEAQ. The CDR3 spans 16 residues. V shed 5 bases and J 1 base; nucleotides not matched to a gene: 9.

This clone has only a few counts. This chain links TRBV7-8 with TRBJ2-2; perhaps TRBD1 as D (5 bases). CDR1 and CDR2 (germline): SGHVS, FQNEAQ. CDR3 length: 14 amino acids. V was shortened by 7 bases and J by 5 bases, with 14 bases between the two germline ends. The chain's CDR3 is CASTDSPGTGELFF. The CDR3 DNA reads as TGTGCCAGCACAGACTCCCCAGGGACCGGGGAGCTGTTTTTT.

The rearrangement links TRBV7-9 to TRBJ2-3; D may be TRBD2 (5 bases). CDR3 size: 16 residues. V lost 3 bases, J lost 7 bases, and 20 bases lay in between. Germline assignment: CDR1 SEHNR and CDR2 FQNEAQ (reference sequence). The CDR3 spells CASSFSREIPLHTQYF. Here the CDR3 DNA reads TGTGCCAGCAGCTTCAGTAGGGAGATCCCATTGCATACGCAGTATTTT.

The chain recombines TRBV5-4 with TRBJ1-5, with D perhaps TRBD1 (6 bases). Trimming cost V 3 bases and J 0 bases, with 10 bases left between them. Per the germline V gene, CDR1 is SGHNT and CDR2 is YYREEE (reference sequence). The CDR3 extends over 15 amino acids. The CDR3 nucleotides read TGTGCCAGCAGCTCCGGGACAAATAGCAATCAGCCCCAGCATTTT. Translation: CASSSGTNSNQPQHF. The entire variable domain, with the rest obtained from reference TRBV5-4 and TRBJ1-5, is as follows: ETGVTQSPTHLIKTRGQQVTLRCSSQSGHNTVSWYQQALGQGPQFIFQYYREEENGRGNFPPRFSGLQFPNYSSELNVNALELDDSALYLCASSSGTNSNQPQHFGDGTRLSIL.

The count of this clone is one. The chain recombines TRBV2 with TRBJ2-2; tentative D call: TRBD1 (5 bases). The CDR3 has 15 amino acids. CDR1 is SNHLY, CDR2 FYNNEI, per germline. Trimming cost V 4 bases and J 1 base, with 10 bases left between them. This CDR3 is CASSGNRLNTGELFF. The CDR3 DNA is TGTGCCAGCAGTGGGAACAGGCTGAACACCGGGGAGCTGTTTTTT.

The CDR3 DNA reads TGTGCCTGGAGTGCGTCAGTTGGAGCTTTCTTT. It translates to CAWSASVGAFF. The chain joins TRBV30 to TRBJ1-1; D ambiguous. Looked up from germline, CDR1 is GTSNPN and CDR2 is SVGIG (reference sequence). V dropped 1 base and J dropped 10 bases, with 10 bases sitting between them. The CDR3 length is 11 residues.

Worth noting for this clone: At one end the junction does not follow the germline gene, possibly because of a read error. The chain employs TRBV10-1 and TRBJ2-4, with TRBD2 as a possible D gene (6 bases). CDR1 and CDR2 (germline): WNHNN, SYGVQD (reference sequence). CDR3 length equals 16 residues. This CDR3 is CASSEGSGGAKNSQYF. The CDR3 DNA follows: TGCGCCAGCAGTGAGGGCAGCGGAGGGGCCAAAAACAGTCAGTACTTC.

The chain links TRBV6-5 to TRBJ2-5; 9 bases agree with TRBD1. With 5 bases clipped from V and 2 bases from J, the junction kept 6 bases outside the gene matches. There are 15 residues in the CDR3. CDR1 and CDR2 (germline): MNHEY, SVGAGI. The DNA for the CDR3 is TGTGCCAGCAGTAGCCCGGGACAGGGACAAGAGACCCAGTACTTC. This encodes CASSSPGQGQETQYF.

This sequence joins TRBV4-1 and TRBJ2-3; the D gene is possibly TRBD2 (7 bases). V dropped 1 base and J dropped 5 bases, with 19 bases sitting between them. CDR1 and CDR2 (germline): MGHRA, YSYEKL. The CDR3 sequence is 17 residues long. The CDR3 DNA follows: TGCGCCAGCAGCCAAGTTCGGTGGGGGGGCTATGGAGATACGCAGTATTTT. This sequence encodes CASSQVRWGGYGDTQYF.

The chain couples TRBV20-1 to TRBJ1-1; D is uncertain. The germline gives CDR1 DFQATT, CDR2 SNEGSKA (reference sequence). V lost 5 bases to trimming and J lost 5 bases, with 6 bases between them. This CDR3 has 10 amino acids. In nucleotides, the CDR3 is TGCAGTGCTGGGAGGACTGAAGCTTTCTTT. Amino acid sequence: CSAGRTEAFF.

This clone was recorded once. The rearrangement joins TRBV10-3 to TRBJ1-4, with 7 bases aligning to TRBD1. This CDR3 contains 16 residues. Germline CDR1 is ENHRY and CDR2 is SYGVKD. V lost 2 bases and J lost 5; bases outside the gene matches: 8. The CDR3 region has the DNA TGTGCCATCAGTGAGCAGGTGACAGGGACAAATGAAAAACTGTTTTTT. Translation: CAISEQVTGTNEKLFF.

The chain carries TRBV11-2 and TRBJ1-6; weak D call: TRBD1 (5 bases). The CDR3 contains 16 residues. The V end lost 5 bases, the J end lost 5 bases, and 16 bases lay between the germline ends. Germline lookup yields CDR1 SGHAT and CDR2 FQNNGV. In DNA form, the CDR3 reads TGTGCCAGCAGCGCACCAGGGAAGTACCATAATTCACCCCTCCACTTT. The encoded protein is CASSAPGKYHNSPLHF.

This chain connects TRBV4-2 to TRBJ2-5, with D perhaps TRBD1 (7 bases). V gave up 1 base and J gave up 4 bases, with 22 bases separating them. Germline V gene data show CDR1 as LGHNA and CDR2 as YNFKEQ. The CDR3 covers 18 residues. The CDR3 here is CASSQVAEGAKILETQYF. The CDR3 coding sequence is TGTGCCAGCAGCCAAGTCGCGGAGGGGGCGAAAATATTAGAGACCCAGTACTTC.

The V and J genes are TRBV6-6 and TRBJ2-1, with D perhaps matching TRBD1 (6 bases). CDR3 length: 14 amino acids. V was pared by 2 bases and J by 8 bases, with 13 bases between. Germline-derived CDR1 and CDR2 are MNHNY and SVGAGI (reference sequence). The CDR3 DNA reads TGTGCCAGCAGTTACCCCGAGACAGGCGATGAGCAGTTCTTC. This sequence encodes CASSYPETGDEQFF.

The V call is TRBV9, the J call TRBJ1-1; D perhaps matches TRBD1 (6 bases). The CDR3 extends over 15 amino acids. Looked up from germline, CDR1 is SGDLS and CDR2 is YYNGEE. V was clipped by 9 bases and J by 1 base, with 19 bases between them. Here the CDR3 reads CAKLLWGHRNTEAFF. As DNA, the CDR3 is TGTGCCAAACTTCTGTGGGGACACCGGAACACTGAAGCTTTCTTT.

The chain is built from TRBV7-2 and TRBJ2-7, with 9 bases that match TRBD1. The CDR3 is 16 residues long. The germline gives CDR1 SGHTA, CDR2 FQGNSA. Trimming at V came to 5 bases and at J to 4 bases, leaving 12 bases not matched to a gene. The CDR3 DNA is TGTGCCAGCAGCCCATGGACAGGGGATGTGTGGTACGAGCAGTACTTC. It yields the protein CASSPWTGDVWYEQYF.

The CDR3 sequence: CASSPRVRGSYEQYF. CDR3 DNA sequence: TGTGCCAGCAGCCCCAGAGTCAGGGGATCCTACGAGCAGTACTTC. The chain uses TRBV27 and TRBJ2-7; possible D gene TRBD1, 6 bases. The length of the CDR3 is 15 residues. V was pared by 6 bases and J by 1 base, with 16 bases between. Germline V lookup: CDR1 MNHEY, CDR2 SMNVEV (reference sequence).

This clone has only a few counts. The chain employs TRBV28 and TRBJ1-5; no firm D call. The V end was cut by 3 bases, the J end by 3 bases, with 6 bases between. The CDR3 loop spans 13 amino acids. In germline, CDR1 is MDHEN, CDR2 SYDVKM. CDR3 nucleotide sequence: TGTGCCAGCAGTTTTTTGGCCAATCAGCCCCAGCATTTT. This encodes CASSFLANQPQHF.

This clone was picked up one time. The CDR3 sequence is CASSDWAYEQYV. Here the CDR3 DNA reads TGTGCCAGCAGTGACTGGGCCTACGAGCAGTACGTC. The chain combines TRBV6-1 with TRBJ2-7; D ambiguous. The CDR3 is 12 amino acids. V was shortened by 3 bases and J by 2 bases, with 5 bases between the two germline ends. Germline values: CDR1 MNHNS, CDR2 SASEGT.

In its sample, this clone was seen a few times. The V gene is TRBV5-5, the J gene TRBJ2-7, with D maybe TRBD1 (6 bases). The CDR3 is 13 residues long. Trimming took 4 bases from V and 1 from J, leaving 9 bases between them. CDR1 and CDR2 (germline): SGHKS, YYEKEE (reference sequence). In DNA, the CDR3 is TGTGCCAGCAGCAGCAGGGGATCCTACGAGCAGTACTTC. This sequence encodes CASSSRGSYEQYF.

The rearrangement uses TRBV9 and TRBJ1-1, with 10 bases that match TRBD1. The V gene end was trimmed by 3 bases and the J gene end by 2 bases; junction bases not matched to a gene: 7. Per the germline V gene, CDR1 is SGDLS and CDR2 is YYNGEE. The length of the CDR3 is 16 residues. The CDR3 sequence: CASSAGQGGGNTEAFF. As DNA, the CDR3 is TGTGCCAGCAGCGCTGGACAGGGGGGAGGAAACACTGAAGCTTTCTTT.

This clone appeared a single time. The genes are TRBV7-2 and TRBJ2-7; 14 nucleotides align to TRBD2. V was clipped by 5 bases and J by 7 bases; unmatched bases: 4. The CDR3 contains 14 residues. Germline values: CDR1 SGHTA, CDR2 FQGNSA. The CDR3 DNA is TGTGCCAGCAGCCGGGGACTAGCGGGAGAAGAGCAGTACGTC. Translating gives CASSRGLAGEEQYV.

The J gene is TRBJ2-3, the V gene TRBV4-2; TRBD2 matches 8 bases. The CDR3 contains 18 residues. Losses at the gene ends were 6 bases for V and 3 bases for J; bases not matched to a gene: 17. Germline loops: CDR1 LGHNA, CDR2 YNFKEQ. CDR3 nucleotide sequence: TGTGCCAGCAGTCCAAGGGTCGGGGGGGCCGAGGGAACAGATACGCAGTATTTT. This translates into CASSPRVGGAEGTDTQYF.

The chain links TRBV9 to TRBJ1-1, with TRBD1 identical over 9 bases. The germline V gene encodes CDR1 SGDLS and CDR2 YYNGEE. Trimming cost V 3 bases and J 7 bases; bases outside gene matches: 10. CDR3 size: 15 residues. CDR3 nucleotides: TGTGCCAGCAGCGCCAACCGGGACAGGGCCCGTGAAGCTTTCTTT. Its translation is CASSANRDRAREAFF.

CDR3 nucleotide sequence: TGTGCCAGTAGTAGATATACAGGGGATTCCTACGAGCAGTACTTC. This gives the protein CASSRYTGDSYEQYF. The V and J genes are TRBV19 and TRBJ2-7; 7 bases match TRBD1. The CDR3 has 15 amino acids. The germline CDR1 and CDR2 sequences are LNHDA and SQIVND (reference sequence). The ends lost 4 bases at V and 1 base at J; junction bases unmatched: 7.

The chain uses TRBV28 and TRBJ1-2; D not resolved. Trimming took off 2 bases at V and 4 bases at J, with 8 bases between the two ends. There are 13 residues in the CDR3. Germline CDR1 MDHEN, CDR2 SYDVKM. The CDR3 DNA reads TGTGCCAGCAGTTTACCACAGTTCTATGGCTACACCTTC. Amino acids: CASSLPQFYGYTF.

The count of this clone is one. The chain employs TRBV18 and TRBJ2-5; TRBD1 matches at 7 bases. V gave up 3 bases and J gave up 0 bases; unmatched junction bases: 4. From germline, CDR1 is KGHSH and CDR2 LQKENI. The CDR3 is made up of 15 amino acids. CDR3 DNA: TGTGCCAGCTCACCCGGACAGGCCGACCAAGAGACCCAGTACTTC. Translation gives CASSPGQADQETQYF.